The 15 T cell receptor beta chains in this list originate from one sample, sequenced in a study of cytomegalovirus exposure and HLA in healthy donors. PCR involved 60 Vbeta and 13 Jbeta primers. Clones were read by immunoSEQ multiplex PCR, and TCRdb kept only the in-frame ones, dropping some. The sample lists around 190,000 clones, around three quarters occurring once. Sequenced sample: PBMCs. These receptors all stem from a woman in her twenties or thirties in good health and CMV-seropositive.

This chain links TRBV27 with TRBJ1-2, with D possibly TRBD1 on 5 matching bases. The CDR3 runs 12 residues. Germline-derived CDR1 and CDR2 are MNHEY and SMNVEV (reference sequence). The V and J ends lost 6 bases and 11 bases respectively, with 16 bases between them. The CDR3 bases are TGTGCCAGCAGGGGACTGCCGAGTGGGTACACCTTC. Residues: CASRGLPSGYTF.

This chain links TRBV7-6 with TRBJ2-5; 7 bases are a match to TRBD2. Germline values: CDR1 SGHVS, CDR2 FNYEAQ. The CDR3 consists of 13 residues. Trimming removed 8 bases from V and 1 base from J; junction bases left unmatched: 4. This CDR3 is CASGLVPQETQYF. The CDR3 DNA is TGTGCCAGCGGACTAGTGCCCCAAGAGACCCAGTACTTC.

This rearrangement joins TRBV4-3 to TRBJ2-7; TRBD2 matches 7 bases. Losses at the gene ends were 1 base for V and 1 base for J; bases not matched to a gene: 7. Looked up from germline, CDR1 is LGHNA and CDR2 is YSLEER. The CDR3 consists of 16 residues. CDR3 protein: CASSQGRGSPSYEQYF. CDR3 nucleotide sequence: TGCGCCAGCAGCCAAGGGCGCGGGAGCCCGTCCTACGAGCAGTACTTC.

This clone was detected a few times. This chain joins TRBV5-3 and TRBJ2-7, with 11 bases fitting TRBD2. TRBV5-3 is reported as an ORF; its role is uncertain. Trimming took 4 bases from V and 4 from J; bases not matched to a gene: 10. CDR3 size: 16 residues. Here the CDR3 reads CARSRTLAGGPYEQYF. The CDR3 bases are TGTGCCAGAAGCAGAACCTTAGCGGGAGGGCCGTACGAGCAGTACTTC.

In regard to this clone: Other DNA sequences in this specimen translate into the identical CDR3. The chain has TRBV7-9 and TRBJ1-1; D remains ambiguous. Germline V gives CDR1 SEHNR, CDR2 FQNEAQ (reference sequence). The CDR3 loop spans 13 amino acids. Deletions cut 5 bases from V and 1 base from J, with 8 bases between. The CDR3: CASSPTENTEAFF. CDR3 nucleotide sequence: TGTGCCAGCAGCCCTACAGAGAACACTGAAGCTTTCTTT.

V usage is TRBV7-9 and J usage is TRBJ1-1; D call uncertain. Germline V gene lookup returns CDR1 SEHNR and CDR2 FQNEAQ (reference sequence). The CDR3 spans 13 residues. V shed 4 bases and J shed 4 bases, with 10 bases lying between them. CDR3 in DNA: TGTGCCAGCAGCTCATCAATTGTCACTGAAGCTTTCTTT. Translated, it gives CASSSSIVTEAFF.

This sequence joins TRBV30 and TRBJ2-1; possibly TRBD2 for D (5 bases). CDR3 size: 14 residues. V shed 4 bases and J shed 0 bases, with 10 bases lying between them. Germline values: CDR1 GTSNPN, CDR2 SVGIG (reference sequence). CDR3 sequence reads: CAWTSGYSYNEQFF. As DNA, the CDR3 is TGTGCCTGGACCAGCGGATACTCCTACAATGAGCAGTTCTTC.

The chain combines TRBV7-2 with TRBJ2-5, with TRBD1 as a possible D gene (6 bases). CDR3 length: 14 residues. With 4 bases removed from V and 5 bases from J, the gap between germline ends came to 14 bases. CDR1 SGHTA and CDR2 FQGNSA come from the germline V gene. CDR3 in DNA: TGTGCCAGCAGCTCCCGGGGACATAGGGAGACCCAGTACTTC. Protein sequence: CASSSRGHRETQYF.

This chain links TRBV7-2 with TRBJ1-2; D is unresolved. Germline CDR1 reads SGHTA; CDR2 reads FQGNSA. This CDR3 is built from 15 residues. V was cut by 2 bases and J by 1 base, with 11 bases left in between. The CDR3 nucleotides are TGTGCCAGCAGCTTAAGACACGCCGGTAACTATGGCTACACCTTC. It translates to CASSLRHAGNYGYTF.

The V call is TRBV7-9, the J call TRBJ2-4, with D perhaps matching TRBD2 (5 bases). The CDR3 is 15 amino acids. Germline V gene data show CDR1 as SEHNR and CDR2 as FQNEAQ (reference sequence). V dropped 8 bases and J dropped 1 base, with 15 bases sitting between them. The CDR3 sequence: CASSLGSGAKNIQYF. The CDR3 DNA follows: TGTGCCAGCTCCCTTGGGAGTGGGGCCAAAAACATTCAGTACTTC.

The J gene is TRBJ2-4, the V gene TRBV12-5; 7 bases agree with TRBD1. The ends lost 0 bases at V and 1 base at J; junction bases unmatched: 18. From germline, CDR1 is LGHNT and CDR2 FRNRAP. The CDR3 has 21 amino acids. The CDR3 sequence: CASGLVLLGTVPSDAKNIQYF. In DNA, the CDR3 is TGTGCTAGTGGTTTGGTCCTGCTGGGGACAGTCCCTTCTGATGCCAAAAACATTCAGTACTTC. Full variable domain (rest looked up from reference TRBV12-5 and TRBJ2-4): DARVTQTPRHKVTEMGQEVTMRCQPILGHNTVFWYRQTMMQGLELLAYFRNRAPLDDSGMPKDRFSAEMPDATLATLKIQPSEPRDSAVYFCASGLVLLGTVPSDAKNIQYFGAGTRLSVL.

This clone came up a few times. This rearrangement joins TRBV27 to TRBJ1-5; no firm D call. The CDR3 contains 16 residues. CDR1 and CDR2 (germline): MNHEY, SMNVEV (reference sequence). The ends were cut back, 6 bases at V and 0 bases at J, with 15 bases in the middle. The CDR3 here is CASSPLAGVSNQPQHF. The DNA for the CDR3 is TGTGCCAGCAGCCCCCTCGCCGGGGTTAGCAATCAGCCCCAGCATTTT.

This clone was seen a few times. CDR3 coding DNA: TGTGCCAGCAGGGAGTTAGGGGGGCGCGGGGGAGCTTTCTTT. Its translation: CASRELGGRGGAFF. The chain carries TRBV11-2 and TRBJ1-1, with D perhaps matching TRBD1 (6 bases). Germline V gives CDR1 SGHAT, CDR2 FQNNGV. The CDR3 is made up of 14 amino acids. Deletions cut 6 bases from V and 10 bases from J, with 21 bases between.

The V and J genes are TRBV5-4 and TRBJ2-5, with D possibly TRBD2 on 5 matching bases. V lost 4 bases and J lost 5, with 15 bases in between. Germline-derived CDR1 and CDR2 are SGHNT and YYREEE (reference sequence). The CDR3 is made up of 14 amino acids. The CDR3 sequence: CASSTLSGGETQYF. The CDR3 DNA follows: TGTGCCAGCAGCACCCTAAGCGGCGGGGAGACCCAGTACTTC.

The rearrangement joins TRBV27 to TRBJ2-3; the match to TRBD2 covers 12 bases. The ends lost 4 bases at V and 2 bases at J; junction bases unmatched: 10. The CDR3 is made up of 18 amino acids. The germline V gene has CDR1 MNHEY and CDR2 SMNVEV (reference sequence). CDR3 sequence reads: CASSSELTSGSPTDTQYF. The CDR3 DNA follows: TGTGCCAGCAGTTCCGAACTGACTAGCGGGAGCCCCACAGATACGCAGTATTTT.